This T cell receptor beta chain came from a study of blood T cells in healthy people across ages. The authors ran a second PCR of roughly 6 to 12 cycles using a sample-barcoded 5' primer and a J-beta primer mix. Using its own MiXCR run on the 5' RACE reads, TCRdb lists one record per CDR3 protein. The sample contains 950,000 to 1,200,000 distinct CDR3 sequences, less than 45% of which appear only once. Germline V gene lookup returns CDR1 SGHRS and CDR2 YFSETQ. The CDR3 covers 15 residues. The trim removed 5 bases at V and 3 bases at J, leaving 6 bases unmatched. In this sample, this clonotype turned up once.

Sequenced input: blood. The V call is TRBV5-1, the J call TRBJ2-1; TRBD2 aligns across 9 bases. The sequence was collected from a young man in good health. DNA for the CDR3: TGCGCCAGCAGTGCGGGAGGGGATATCTACAATGAGCAGTTCTTC. It yields the protein CASSAGGDIYNEQFF.